This TCR beta chain was captured by sequencing in a study of vaccination and CD4 T cells after COVID-19. About the research overall: Four females and six males made up the convalescents, with two Hispanic. Median time from second vaccine dose to sampling was roughly 72 days (14 to 241).

Comment on this clonotype: Its antigen is undetermined.

Cultured CD4+ T cell DNA was sequenced using the Oncomine TCR Beta short-read assay. From CD4+ T cells that had been cultured, genomic DNA was extracted. TCRdb itself ran the PCR reads through MiXCR, one entry per CDR3 protein. The table lists about 25,000 distinct CDR3 sequences, under 70% of them singletons. Germline loops: CDR1 WSHSY, CDR2 SAAADI. The CDR3 has 14 residues. V lost 4 bases to trimming and J lost 4 bases, with 12 bases between them. Notes on the study in general: Spike mono-reactivity marked 304 of 307 vaccine-specific clones in convalescent patients.

Treatment defined: approximately 9-day PBMC culture with coronavirus spike peptide pools or control peptides (ViraFEST assay). The sample consisted of CD4+ T cells from blood, cultured in vitro, taken after SARS-CoV-2 vaccination. The sequence derives from a human donor who received a COVID-19 vaccine. This sequence joins TRBV10-2 and TRBJ2-3; TRBD2 might be the D (6 bases). The CDR3 DNA reads TGCGCCAGCAGTGGATGGGACTTCCCAGATACGCAGTATTTT. This gives the protein CASSGWDFPDTQYF.